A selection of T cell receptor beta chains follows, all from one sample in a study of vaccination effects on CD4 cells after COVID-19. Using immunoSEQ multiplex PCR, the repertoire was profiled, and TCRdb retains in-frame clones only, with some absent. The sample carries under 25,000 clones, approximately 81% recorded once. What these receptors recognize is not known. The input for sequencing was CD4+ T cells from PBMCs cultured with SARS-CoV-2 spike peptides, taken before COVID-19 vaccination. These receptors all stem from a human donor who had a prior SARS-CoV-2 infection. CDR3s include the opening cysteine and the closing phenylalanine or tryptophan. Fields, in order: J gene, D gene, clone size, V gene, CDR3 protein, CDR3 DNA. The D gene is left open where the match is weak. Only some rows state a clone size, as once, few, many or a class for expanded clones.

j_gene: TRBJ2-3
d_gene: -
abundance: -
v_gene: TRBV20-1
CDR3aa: CSASGTPMSPDTQYF
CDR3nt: TGCAGTGCTAGTGGGACACCTATGTCCCCAGATACGCAGTATTTT

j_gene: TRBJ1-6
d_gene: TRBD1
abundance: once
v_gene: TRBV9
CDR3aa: CASSVTGAGNSPLHF
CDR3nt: TGTGCCAGCAGCGTGACAGGGGCGGGAAATTCACCCCTCCACTTT

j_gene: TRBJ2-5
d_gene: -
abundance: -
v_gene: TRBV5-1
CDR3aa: CASSTWSGFSETQYF
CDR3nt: TGCGCCAGCAGCACCTGGAGCGGTTTCTCAGAGACCCAGTACTTC

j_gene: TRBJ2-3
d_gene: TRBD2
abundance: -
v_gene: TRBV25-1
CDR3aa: CASSDEREGRRDTQYF
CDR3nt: TGTGCCAGCAGTGATGAGCGGGAGGGCCGAAGGGATACGCAGTATTTT

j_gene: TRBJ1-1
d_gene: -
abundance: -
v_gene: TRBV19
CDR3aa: CASSMAWGDTEAFF
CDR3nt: TGTGCCAGTAGTATGGCGTGGGGAGACACTGAAGCTTTCTTT

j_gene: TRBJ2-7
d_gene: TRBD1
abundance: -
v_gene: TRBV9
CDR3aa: CASSPGQGVREQYF
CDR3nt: TGTGCCAGCAGCCCGGGACAGGGGGTTAGGGAGCAGTACTTC

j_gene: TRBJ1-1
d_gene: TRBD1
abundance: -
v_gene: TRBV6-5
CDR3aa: CASSSGQGTTEAFF
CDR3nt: TGTGCCAGCAGTTCGGGACAGGGAACCACTGAAGCTTTCTTT

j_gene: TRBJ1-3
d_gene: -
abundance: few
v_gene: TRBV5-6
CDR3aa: CASSLAGRSVNTIYF
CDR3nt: TGTGCCAGCAGCTTGGCCGGCAGAAGTGTGAACACCATATATTTT

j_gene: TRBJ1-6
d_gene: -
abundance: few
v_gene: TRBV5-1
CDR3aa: CASSLDPTTPLHF
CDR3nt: TGCGCCAGCAGCTTGGACCCCACGACACCCCTCCACTTT

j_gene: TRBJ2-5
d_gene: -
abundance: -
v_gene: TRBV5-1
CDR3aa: CASSSQGSGETQYF
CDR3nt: TGCGCCAGCAGTTCGCAGGGGAGCGGGGAGACCCAGTACTTC

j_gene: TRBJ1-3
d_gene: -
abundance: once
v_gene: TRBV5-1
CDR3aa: CASSLVGAGNTIYF
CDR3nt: TGCGCCAGCAGCTTGGTAGGGGCCGGAAACACCATATATTTT

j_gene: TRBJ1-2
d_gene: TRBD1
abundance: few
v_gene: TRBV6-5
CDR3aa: CASTIRGQAPYGYTF
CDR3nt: TGTGCCAGCACTATAAGGGGGCAGGCCCCTTATGGCTACACCTTC

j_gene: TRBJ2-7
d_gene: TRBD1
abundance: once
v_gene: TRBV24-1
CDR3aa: CATTSPTGWHEQYF
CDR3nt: TGTGCCACCACTAGCCCGACAGGGTGGCACGAGCAGTACTTC

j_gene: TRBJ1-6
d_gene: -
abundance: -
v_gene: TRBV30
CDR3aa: CAWSVLKGGSSPLHF
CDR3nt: TGTGCCTGGAGTGTACTCAAGGGGGGGAGTTCACCCCTCCACTTT

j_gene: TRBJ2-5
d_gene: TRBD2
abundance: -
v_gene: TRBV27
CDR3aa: CASSPGLAGVTAQYF
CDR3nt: TGTGCCAGCAGTCCGGGACTAGCGGGAGTTACGGCCCAGTACTTC

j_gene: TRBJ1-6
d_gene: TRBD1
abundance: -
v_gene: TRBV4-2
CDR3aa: CASSQDLGPGGAGSPLHF
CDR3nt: TGTGCCAGCAGCCAAGATTTGGGCCCAGGGGGCGCGGGGTCACCCCTCCACTTT

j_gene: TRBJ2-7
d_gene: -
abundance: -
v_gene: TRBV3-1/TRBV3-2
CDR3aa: CASSQVLASTYEQYF
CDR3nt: TGTGCCAGCAGCCAAGTCCTAGCTTCAACCTACGAGCAGTACTTC

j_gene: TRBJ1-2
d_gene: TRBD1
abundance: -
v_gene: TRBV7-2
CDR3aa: CASSLVDRGDYGYTF
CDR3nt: TGTGCCAGCAGCTTAGTTGACAGGGGGGACTATGGCTACACCTTC

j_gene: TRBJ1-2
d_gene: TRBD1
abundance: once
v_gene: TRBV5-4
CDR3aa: CASSKPGTGVSYTF
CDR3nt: TGTGCCAGCAGCAAACCCGGGACAGGGGTTAGCTACACCTTC

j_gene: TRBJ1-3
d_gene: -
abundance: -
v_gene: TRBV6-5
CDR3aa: CASSLTRGSGNTIYF
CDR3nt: TGTGCCAGCAGTTTAACCAGGGGCTCTGGAAACACCATATATTTT

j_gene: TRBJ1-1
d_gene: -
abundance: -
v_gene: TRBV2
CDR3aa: CASSAGWRPEAFF
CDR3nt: TGTGCCAGCAGCGCGGGTTGGCGGCCTGAAGCTTTCTTT

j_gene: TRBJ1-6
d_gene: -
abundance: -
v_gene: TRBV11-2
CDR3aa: CASSLDTGSSYNSPLHF
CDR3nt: TGTGCCAGCAGCTTAGATACAGGGAGCTCCTATAATTCACCCCTCCACTTT

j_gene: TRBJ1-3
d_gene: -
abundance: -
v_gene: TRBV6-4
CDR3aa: CASSDSSVDSLSGNTIYF
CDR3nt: TGTGCCAGCAGTGACTCGTCAGTGGACAGTCTCTCTGGAAACACCATATATTTT

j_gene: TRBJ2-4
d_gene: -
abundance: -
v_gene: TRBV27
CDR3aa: CASSSTGRIQYF
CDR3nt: TGTGCCAGCAGTTCGACAGGACGCATTCAGTACTTC

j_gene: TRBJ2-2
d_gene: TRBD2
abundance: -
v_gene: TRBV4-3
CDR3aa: CASSQAGGVAGELFF
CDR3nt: TGCGCCAGCAGCCAGGCGGGAGGGGTGGCCGGGGAGCTGTTTTTT

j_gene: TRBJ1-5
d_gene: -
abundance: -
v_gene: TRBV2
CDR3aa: CASSGGSGQPQHF
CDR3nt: TGTGCCAGCAGTGGGGGTTCCGGACAGCCCCAGCATTTT

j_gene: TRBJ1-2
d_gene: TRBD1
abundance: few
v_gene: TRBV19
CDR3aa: CASSIPGQGNYGYTF
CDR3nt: TGTGCCAGTAGTATTCCGGGACAGGGAAATTATGGCTACACCTTC

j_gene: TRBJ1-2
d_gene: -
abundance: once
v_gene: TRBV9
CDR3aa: CASSEGPGGGPLENGYTF
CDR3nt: TGTGCCAGCAGCGAGGGCCCCGGGGGGGGGCCTCTGGAGAATGGCTACACCTTC